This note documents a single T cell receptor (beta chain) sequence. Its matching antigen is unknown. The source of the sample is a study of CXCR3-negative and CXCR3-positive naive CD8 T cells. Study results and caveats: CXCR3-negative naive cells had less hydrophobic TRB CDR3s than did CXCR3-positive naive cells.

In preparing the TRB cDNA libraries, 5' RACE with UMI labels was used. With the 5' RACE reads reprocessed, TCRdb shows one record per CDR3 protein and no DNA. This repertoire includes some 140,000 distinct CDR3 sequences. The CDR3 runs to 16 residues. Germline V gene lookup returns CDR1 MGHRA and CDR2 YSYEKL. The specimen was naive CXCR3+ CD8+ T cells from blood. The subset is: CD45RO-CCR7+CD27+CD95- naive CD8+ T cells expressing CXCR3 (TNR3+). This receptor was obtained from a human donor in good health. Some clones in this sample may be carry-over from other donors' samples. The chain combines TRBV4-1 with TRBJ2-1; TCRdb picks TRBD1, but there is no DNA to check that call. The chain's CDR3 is CASSQLATGKIDEQFF.